Below, one T cell receptor (beta chain) is given with its context. Antigen unknown. Primers used in a second PCR of about 6 to 11 cycles were a sample-barcoded 5' primer and a J-beta primer mix. TCRdb reprocessed the 5' RACE reads via MiXCR and lists one record per CDR3 protein. This sample has approximately 730,000 distinct CDR3 sequences, with roughly 41% found just once. This CDR3 is 16 amino acids long. Germline-derived CDR1 and CDR2 are KGHSH and LQKENI. V lost 0 bases, J lost 4 bases, and 3 bases stayed unmatched. The data were obtained in a study of blood T cells in healthy people across ages. Overall study findings and caveats: Strong correlation existed between TCR beta diversity and naive T cell percentage. Greater diversity and more naive CD4+ cells were seen in long-lived donors than in aged donors.

This receptor was taken from a woman aged 60-75 years in good health. Material: blood. V and J are TRBV18 and TRBJ2-1; 10 bases fit TRBD2. In DNA form, the CDR3 reads TGTGCCAGCTCACCACCCTCTAGCGGGGGTTACAATGAGCAGTTCTTC. It encodes CASSPPSSGGYNEQFF. Based on the CDR3 plus reference TRBV18 and TRBJ2-1, the full variable domain is NAGVMQNPRHLVRRRGQEARLRCSPMKGHSHVYWYRQLPEEGLKFMVYLQKENIIDESGMPKERFSAEFPKEGPSILRIQQVVRGDSAAYFCASSPPSSGGYNEQFFGPGTRLTVL.